Following are 20 T cell receptor beta chains from one sample sequenced in a study of T-cell memory formation after mild COVID-19. TCRdb re-derived calls from the 5' RACE reads in MiXCR, one entry per CDR3 protein. This sample has 200,000 to 250,000 distinct CDR3 sequences; approximately 9% occur once, and the top ten carry 22%. Sequencing was performed on PBMCs or a T cell subset sorted from them (not recorded which). These TCRs come from a man between 18 and 29 years old who had mild COVID-19 (a few samples of this study predate the infection). Cell type and time point are not known.

The V gene is TRBV11-2, the J gene TRBJ2-2, with D tentatively TRBD1 or TRBD2 (6 bases each). The CDR3 is 14 amino acids. V was clipped by 6 bases and J by 4 bases, with 12 bases between them. Germline-derived CDR1 and CDR2 are SGHAT and FQNNGV. CDR3 protein: CASRGGWGTGELFF. The CDR3 DNA is TGTGCCAGCAGAGGGGGGTGGGGCACCGGGGAGCTGTTTTTT. The full variable domain, in which reference TRBV11-2 and TRBJ2-2 provide the parts outside the CDR3, is EAGVAQSPRYKIIEKRQSVAFWCNPISGHATLYWYQQILGQGPKLLIQFQNNGVVDDSQLPKDRFSAERLKGVDSTLKIQPAKLEDSAVYLCASRGGWGTGELFFGEGSRLTVL.

At least ten counts were recorded for this clonotype. The CDR3 here is CASSLYPSGGTDTQYF. The CDR3 DNA sequence: TGTGCCAGCAGCTTATACCCTAGCGGCGGCACAGATACGCAGTATTTT. The rearrangement uses TRBV7-3 and TRBJ2-3; 7 nucleotides agree with TRBD2. CDR1 and CDR2 from the germline V gene are SGHTA and FQGTGA. The CDR3 is 16 residues long. The V segment lost 2 bases and the J segment 1 base; nucleotides outside the gene matches: 6.

There are a few counts of this clonotype. J is TRBJ2-1 and V is TRBV7-3; D is perhaps TRBD1 or TRBD2 (5 bases each). This CDR3 is 16 amino acids long. Germline assignment: CDR1 SGHTA and CDR2 FQGTGA. V lost 4 bases and J lost 4, with 17 bases in between. The CDR3 bases are TGTGCCAGCAGCTCCTCGGGACCCCCCGTTTACAATGAGCAGTTCTTC. It is translated as CASSSSGPPVYNEQFF.

This clonotype was counted a few times. CDR3 nucleotide sequence: TGTGCCAGCAGCCCTACTCGCAATGAGCAGTTCTTC. It yields the protein CASSPTRNEQFF. This sequence joins TRBV6-2 or TRBV6-3 and TRBJ2-1; D not certain. The CDR3 is made up of 12 amino acids. Germline V gives CDR1 MNHEY, CDR2 SVGEGT. V gave up 6 bases and J gave up 6 bases, with 9 bases separating them.

This clonotype was counted a few times. The rearrangement uses TRBV2 and TRBJ2-2, with D perhaps TRBD1 (5 bases). This CDR3 spans 12 amino acids. Germline V lookup: CDR1 SNHLY, CDR2 FYNNEI. Trimming pared 8 bases from V and 2 bases from J, leaving 6 bases between. CDR3 amino acids: CASGANTGELFF. DNA of the CDR3: TGTGCCAGCGGGGCTAACACCGGGGAGCTGTTTTTT.

The chain uses TRBV7-9 and TRBJ2-3; D gene ambiguous. CDR1 is SEHNR, CDR2 FQNEAQ, per germline (reference sequence). V gave up 1 base and J gave up 5 bases, with 13 bases separating them. The CDR3 extends over 15 amino acids. CDR3 in amino acids: CASSLGLTGLDTQYF. CDR3 bases: TGTGCCAGCAGCTTAGGCCTAACCGGGTTAGATACGCAGTATTTT.

The V and J genes are TRBV24-1 and TRBJ2-1, with 8 bases identical to TRBD1. The V and J ends lost 8 bases and 8 bases, in that order; junction bases with no gene match: 10. CDR3 length equals 14 residues. Germline-derived CDR1 and CDR2 are KGHDR and SFDVKD. The CDR3 DNA follows: TGTGCCACCAAGGGGACAGGCCTGGGGCATGAGCAGTTCTTC. Translation: CATKGTGLGHEQFF.

This rearrangement joins TRBV5-4 to TRBJ2-5; D might be TRBD1 (6 bases). With 3 bases removed from V and 4 bases from J, the gap between germline ends came to 16 bases. The CDR3 length is 15 residues. Germline values: CDR1 SGHNT, CDR2 YYREEE (reference sequence). For the CDR3, the DNA is TGTGCCAGCAGCTCGACAGGACTCCAGGGAGAGACCCAGTACTTC. Its protein product is CASSSTGLQGETQYF.

This clonotype turned up a few times. The chain employs TRBV20-1 and TRBJ2-2; 10 nucleotides line up with TRBD1. Germline trimming cut 5 bases from V and 5 bases from J; bases unmatched to any gene: 8. The germline V gene has CDR1 DFQATT and CDR2 SNEGSKA (reference sequence). The CDR3 sequence is 15 residues long. The CDR3 region has the DNA TGCAGTGCTCATCCAGGGACAGGGGTTACCGGGGAGCTGTTTTTT. This encodes CSAHPGTGVTGELFF.

This clonotype was found a few times. This chain joins TRBV15 and TRBJ2-1, with TRBD2 matching over 11 bases. Per the germline V gene, CDR1 is LNHNV and CDR2 is YYDKDF (reference sequence). The length of the CDR3 is 19 residues. The V segment lost 5 bases and the J segment 0 bases; nucleotides outside the gene matches: 12. CDR3: CATSGAGTSGPSSYNEQFF. For the CDR3, the DNA is TGTGCCACCAGCGGCGCCGGGACTAGCGGACCCAGCTCCTACAATGAGCAGTTCTTC.

This clonotype has more than one count but fewer than ten. The chain is built from TRBV4-1 and TRBJ1-2, with D perhaps TRBD1 (5 bases). Per germline, CDR1 MGHRA and CDR2 YSYEKL. V lost 4 bases to trimming and J lost 4 bases, with 13 bases between them. The CDR3 loop spans 14 amino acids. The CDR3 spells CASSPPGTSYGYTF. The DNA for the CDR3 is TGCGCCAGCAGCCCACCCGGGACGAGCTATGGCTACACCTTC.

This clonotype occurred a few times. V gene TRBV5-6 combines with J gene TRBJ2-7; D possibly matches TRBD1 or TRBD2 (5 bases each). The germline CDR1 and CDR2 sequences are SGHDT and YYEEEE. CDR3 size: 14 residues. Trimming shortened V by 3 bases and J by 5 bases, and 15 bases separated the two germline ends. The CDR3 loop is CASSSLQGVDEQYV. The CDR3 coding sequence is TGTGCCAGCAGCTCTCTTCAGGGAGTAGACGAGCAGTACGTC.

This clonotype was seen at least ten times. V usage is TRBV5-1 and J usage is TRBJ2-2; D perhaps matches TRBD1 (6 bases). With 4 bases removed from V and 2 bases from J, the gap between germline ends came to 18 bases. The CDR3 is 17 amino acids. Per germline, CDR1 SGHRS and CDR2 YFSETQ. The CDR3 is CASSLNLRTANTGELFF. In DNA, the CDR3 is TGCGCCAGCAGCCTCAATTTAAGGACAGCTAACACCGGGGAGCTGTTTTTT.

The rearrangement joins TRBV20-1 to TRBJ2-5, with D possibly being TRBD1 (6 bases). V was pared by 5 bases and J by 2 bases, with 18 bases between. The CDR3 sequence is 15 residues long. The germline V gene encodes CDR1 DFQATT and CDR2 SNEGSKA (reference sequence). This CDR3 reads CSARLPGTPQETQYF. The CDR3 DNA sequence: TGCAGTGCTCGCCTCCCCGGGACACCACAAGAGACCCAGTACTTC.

The chain joins TRBV5-1 to TRBJ2-1, with D possibly being TRBD2 (6 bases). The CDR3 totals 15 residues. With 4 bases removed from V and 5 bases from J, the gap between germline ends came to 16 bases. The germline V gene has CDR1 SGHRS and CDR2 YFSETQ. CDR3 sequence: CASSLMWRGHNEQFF. CDR3 nucleotides: TGCGCCAGCAGCCTAATGTGGCGGGGACACAATGAGCAGTTCTTC.

The chain employs TRBV7-2 and TRBJ2-4; 7 nucleotides match TRBD2. V lost 5 bases and J lost 2; bases outside the gene matches: 6. The CDR3 length is 15 residues. Germline V gene data show CDR1 as SGHTA and CDR2 as FQGNSA. This CDR3 is CASSRTSLTKNIQYF. The CDR3 DNA reads as TGTGCCAGCAGCCGGACTAGTCTAACCAAAAACATTCAGTACTTC. The variable domain in full, completed from reference TRBV7-2 and TRBJ2-4, reads GAGVSQSPSNKVTEKGKDVELRCDPISGHTALYWYRQSLGQGLEFLIYFQGNSAPDKSGLPSDRFSAERTGGSVSTLTIQRTQQEDSAVYLCASSRTSLTKNIQYFGAGTRLSVL.

This sequence joins TRBV24-1 and TRBJ2-3, with D maybe TRBD1 (5 bases). Per germline, CDR1 KGHDR and CDR2 SFDVKD. The CDR3 covers 14 residues. V shed 3 bases and J shed 4 bases, with 10 bases lying between them. CDR3 bases: TGTGCCACCAGTGATGCAGGGTTAGCAGATACGCAGTATTTT. Amino acid sequence: CATSDAGLADTQYF.

This chain uses TRBV5-1 with TRBJ2-3, with TRBD2 identical over 10 bases. The CDR3 totals 16 residues. Germline V gives CDR1 SGHRS, CDR2 YFSETQ. The J segment lost 2 bases and the V segment lost 3 bases, leaving 6 bases of the junction unmatched. Here the CDR3 DNA reads TGCGCCAGCAGCTGGCTCCTAGCGGGGGCCACAGATACGCAGTATTTT. It encodes CASSWLLAGATDTQYF.

The sample holds a few counts of this clonotype. The chain carries TRBV12-3 or TRBV12-4 and TRBJ2-3; 8 nucleotides agree with TRBD1. The CDR3 is 13 amino acids. The V gene end was trimmed by 11 bases and the J gene end by 3 bases; junction bases not matched to a gene: 7. The chain's CDR3 is CAGGQGGTDTQYF. The CDR3 region has the DNA TGTGCCGGTGGACAGGGAGGAACAGATACGCAGTATTTT.

The table lists this clonotype with a few counts. The chain is built from TRBV7-9 and TRBJ1-2; D is ambiguous. Germline loops: CDR1 SEHNR, CDR2 FQNEAQ (reference sequence). Trimming left V 4 bases short and J 8 bases short, with 20 bases between. CDR3 length: 15 residues. The CDR3 nucleotides read TGTGCCAGCAGCTCACATACACCCGGGCTCCACGGCTACACCTTC. This gives the protein CASSSHTPGLHGYTF. Together with reference TRBV7-9 and TRBJ1-2, the CDR3 gives the full variable domain: DTGVSQNPRHKITKRGQNVTFRCDPISEHNRLYWYRQTLGQGPEFLTYFQNEAQLEKSRLLSDRFSAERPKGSFSTLEIQRTEQGDSAMYLCASSSHTPGLHGYTFGSGTRLTVV.